Described below is a single T cell receptor (beta chain) sequence and its context. At one end, the junction sequence differs from germline, possibly due to a read error. This sample is part of a study of shared clonotypes between healthy human individuals. CDR3 length: 12 residues. CDR1 and CDR2 from the germline V gene are MNHNS and SASEGT. Every subset had its genomic DNA shared out evenly among several immunoSEQ plates. This table comes from immunoSEQ multiplex PCR, and its TCRdb copy is limited to in-frame clones, with some not included. The sample carries approximately 2.4 million clones, approximately 94% recorded once.

The clonotype comes from a man between 18 and 35 years old in good health. What was sequenced was naive CD4+ T cells sorted from blood. Subset in this sample: CD45RA+ positively selected. The rearrangement uses TRBV6-1 and TRBJ2-5, with a possible D match to TRBD1 (6 bases). The CDR3 reads CASSPGTLLIDF. The CDR3, as DNA: TGTGCCAGCAGTCCCGGGACACTATTAATTGACTTC.